This TCR beta chain is drawn from a study of blood T cell repertoires in COVID-19. Overall study: Sample material is recorded as cDNA or gDNA derived from T cells, B-cell-depleted T cells, or PBMCs.

Per the study methods: Amplifying reference gene primers gave estimates of nucleated cell counts. Libraries were prepared by immunoSEQ multiplex PCR; TCRdb keeps only in-frame clonotypes and omits some of them. The V and J calls and clone size come from that table; D and trimming were worked out from the DNA. The table records about 190,000 clones, approximately 79% of them present only once. V lost 1 base and J lost 3; bases outside the gene matches: 5. Germline CDR1 reads SGDLS; CDR2 reads YYNGEE. The CDR3 contains 15 residues. Sequenced: peripheral blood. The origin of this receptor is a man aged 25 to 45 with active or convalescent COVID-19. This chain links TRBV9 with TRBJ1-2; 8 bases map to TRBD1. The CDR3: CASSVHPGGDYGYTF. DNA for the CDR3: TGTGCCAGCAGCGTACATCCAGGGGGCGACTATGGCTACACCTTC.